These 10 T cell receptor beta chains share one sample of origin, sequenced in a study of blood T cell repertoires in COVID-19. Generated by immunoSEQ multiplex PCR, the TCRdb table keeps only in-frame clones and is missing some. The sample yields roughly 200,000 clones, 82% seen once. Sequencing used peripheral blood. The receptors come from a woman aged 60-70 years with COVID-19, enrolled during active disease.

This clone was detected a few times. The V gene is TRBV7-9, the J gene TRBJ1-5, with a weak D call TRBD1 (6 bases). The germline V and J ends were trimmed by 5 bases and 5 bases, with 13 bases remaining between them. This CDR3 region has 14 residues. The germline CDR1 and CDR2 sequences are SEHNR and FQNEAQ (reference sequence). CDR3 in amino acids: CASSLQGGHQPQHF. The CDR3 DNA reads TGTGCCAGCAGCCTACAGGGAGGGCATCAGCCCCAGCATTTT.

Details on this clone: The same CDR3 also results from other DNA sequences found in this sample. CDR3 region: CASSRTGELFF. The DNA of the CDR3 is TGTGCCAGCAGCCGAACAGGGGAGCTGTTTTTT. V gene TRBV11-3 combines with J gene TRBJ2-2; D not resolved. Germline V gene data show CDR1 as SGHNT and CDR2 as YENEEA. The CDR3 covers 11 residues. V was pared by 5 bases and J by 8 bases, with 6 bases between.

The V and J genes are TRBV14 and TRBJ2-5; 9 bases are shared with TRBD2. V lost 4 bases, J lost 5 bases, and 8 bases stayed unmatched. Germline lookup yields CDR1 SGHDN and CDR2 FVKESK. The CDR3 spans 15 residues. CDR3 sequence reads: CASSRGGARGETQYF. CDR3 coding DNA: TGTGCCAGCAGCCGCGGGGGGGCGAGAGGGGAGACCCAGTACTTC.

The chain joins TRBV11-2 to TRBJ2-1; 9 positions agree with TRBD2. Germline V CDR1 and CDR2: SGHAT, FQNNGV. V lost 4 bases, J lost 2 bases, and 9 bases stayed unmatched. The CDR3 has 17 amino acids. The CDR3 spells CASSSISASGAYNEQFF. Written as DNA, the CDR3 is TGTGCCAGCAGCTCGATATCAGCTAGCGGGGCCTACAATGAGCAGTTCTTC. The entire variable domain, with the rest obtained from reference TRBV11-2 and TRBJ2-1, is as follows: EAGVAQSPRYKIIEKRQSVAFWCNPISGHATLYWYQQILGQGPKLLIQFQNNGVVDDSQLPKDRFSAERLKGVDSTLKIQPAKLEDSAVYLCASSSISASGAYNEQFFGPGTRLTVL.

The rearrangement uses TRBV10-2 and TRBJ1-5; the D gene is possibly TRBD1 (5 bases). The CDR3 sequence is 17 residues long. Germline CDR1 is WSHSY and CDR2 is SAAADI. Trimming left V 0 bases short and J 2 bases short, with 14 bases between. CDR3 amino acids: CASSESVGGVGNQPQHF. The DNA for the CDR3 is TGCGCCAGCAGTGAGTCTGTGGGGGGGGTCGGCAATCAGCCCCAGCATTTT.

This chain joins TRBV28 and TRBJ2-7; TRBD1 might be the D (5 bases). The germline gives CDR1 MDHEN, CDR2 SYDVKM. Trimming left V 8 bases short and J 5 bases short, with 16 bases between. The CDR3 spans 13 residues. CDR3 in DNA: TGTGCCAGCCATAACAGGATAAGGAACGAGCAGTACTTC. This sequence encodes CASHNRIRNEQYF.

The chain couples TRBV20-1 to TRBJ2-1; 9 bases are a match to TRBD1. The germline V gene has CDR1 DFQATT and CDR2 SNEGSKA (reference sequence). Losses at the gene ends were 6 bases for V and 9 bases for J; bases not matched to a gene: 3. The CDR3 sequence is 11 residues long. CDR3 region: CSASTGGEQFF. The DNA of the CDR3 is TGCAGTGCCTCGACAGGGGGTGAGCAGTTCTTC.

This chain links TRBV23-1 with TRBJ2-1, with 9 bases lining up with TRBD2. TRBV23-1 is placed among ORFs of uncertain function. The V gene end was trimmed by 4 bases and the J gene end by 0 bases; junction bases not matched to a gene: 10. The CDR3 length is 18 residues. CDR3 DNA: TGCGCCAGCAGTCTGAGTTGCAGCGGGAGGCCCTCCTACAATGAGCAGTTCTTC. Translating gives CASSLSCSGRPSYNEQFF.

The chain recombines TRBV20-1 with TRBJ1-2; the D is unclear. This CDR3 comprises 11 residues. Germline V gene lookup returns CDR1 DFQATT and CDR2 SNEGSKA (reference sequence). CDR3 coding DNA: TGCAGCGCCAAGAAAGGAGGTGGCTACACCTTC. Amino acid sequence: CSAKKGGGYTF.

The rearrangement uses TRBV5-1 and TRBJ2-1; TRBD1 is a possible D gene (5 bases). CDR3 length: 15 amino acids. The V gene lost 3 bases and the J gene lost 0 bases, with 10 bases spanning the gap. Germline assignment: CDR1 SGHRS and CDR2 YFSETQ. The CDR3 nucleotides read TGCGCCAGCAGCTCAACAGGATTCTCCTACAATGAGCAGTTCTTC. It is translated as CASSSTGFSYNEQFF.